The 3 T cell receptor beta chains in this list originate from one sample, sequenced in a study of cytomegalovirus exposure and HLA in healthy donors. This PCR relied on a set of 60 Vbeta primers and 13 Jbeta primers. Sequencing was performed with immunoSEQ multiplex PCR; in TCRdb, only in-frame clones are kept and a portion is missing. The sample has about 130,000 clones; 78% are singletons. Sequencing was performed on PBMCs. The receptor source for this set is a young man in good health and CMV-seropositive.

The V call is TRBV6-1, the J call TRBJ2-5, with 7 nucleotides matching TRBD1. Per the germline V gene, CDR1 is MNHNS and CDR2 is SASEGT. This CDR3 comprises 15 residues. V lost 8 bases to trimming and J lost 1 base; unmatched junction nucleotides: 10. CDR3 DNA sequence: TGTGCCAGCGCCGCTACTTGGGACAGCCAAGAGACCCAGTACTTC. Translated, it gives CASAATWDSQETQYF.

The V gene is TRBV9, the J gene TRBJ2-7; 12 nucleotides align to TRBD2. This CDR3 region has 18 residues. Germline CDR1 reads SGDLS; CDR2 reads YYNGEE. The J segment lost 0 bases and the V segment lost 0 bases, leaving 7 bases of the junction unmatched. The CDR3 region is CASSVGTSGDGNSYEQYF. CDR3 nucleotides: TGTGCCAGCAGCGTAGGGACTAGCGGGGACGGAAACTCCTACGAGCAGTACTTC.

Worth noting for this clone: An end of the junction differs from the germline gene, which may be a read error. The chain employs TRBV7-7 and TRBJ2-5; unclear D gene. Germline assignment: CDR1 SSHAT and CDR2 FNYEAQ (reference sequence). CDR3 size: 11 residues. The CDR3 loop reads CASSSGETQYF. CDR3 DNA sequence: TGTGCTAGCAGCTCGGGAGAGACCCAGTACTTC.